Below, 5 T cell receptor beta chains from the same sample are listed, as sequenced in a study of T cell changes during pregnancy in multiple sclerosis. The protocol was immunoSEQ multiplex PCR, while the TCRdb copy is restricted to in-frame clones and leaves out a portion. The repertoire consists of about 44,000 clones, with roughly 92% occurring once and the leading ten covering 0.52%. Specimen: CD4+ T cells from peripheral blood mononuclear cells, collected in the third trimester of pregnancy. These receptors were collected from a female donor with multiple sclerosis, enrolled in a pregnancy study.

This clone was detected once. V gene TRBV5-1 combines with J gene TRBJ1-1, with D maybe TRBD1 (5 bases). The CDR3 is made up of 13 amino acids. CDR1 is SGHRS and CDR2 is YFSETQ in the germline V gene. V gave up 3 bases and J gave up 3 bases, with 9 bases separating them. CDR3 sequence reads: CASSSDRDTEAFF. The CDR3, as DNA: TGCGCCAGCAGCTCAGACAGAGACACTGAAGCTTTCTTT.

J is TRBJ2-7 and V is TRBV19; possible D gene TRBD2, 5 bases. The CDR3 runs to 17 residues. CDR1 is LNHDA, CDR2 SQIVND, per germline (reference sequence). The V end lost 5 bases, the J end lost 2 bases, and 22 bases lay between the germline ends. As DNA, the CDR3 is TGTGCCAGTAGTCTCAGAGGGCAGGCTAGCCGGACCTACGAGCAGTACTTC. It translates to CASSLRGQASRTYEQYF. The variable domain in full, completed from reference TRBV19 and TRBJ2-7, reads DGGITQSPKYLFRKEGQNVTLSCEQNLNHDAMYWYRQDPGQGLRLIYYSQIVNDFQKGDIAEGYSVSREKKESFPLTVTSAQKNPTAFYLCASSLRGQASRTYEQYFGPGTRLTVT.

The genes are TRBV7-6 and TRBJ2-7; 7 bases match TRBD2. This CDR3 region has 15 residues. The trim removed 1 base at V and 1 base at J, leaving 4 bases unmatched. Germline-derived CDR1 and CDR2 are SGHVS and FNYEAQ. In DNA, the CDR3 is TGTGCCAGCAGCTTAGGGGCGGGAGAATCCTACGAGCAGTACTTC. It is translated as CASSLGAGESYEQYF.

This clone has just a few counts. The chain links TRBV6-5 to TRBJ1-5; D gene unclear. CDR1 is MNHEY, CDR2 SVGAGI, per germline. V lost 8 bases and J 4 bases, leaving 9 bases between the germline ends. This CDR3 spans 12 amino acids. CDR3 nucleotide sequence: TGTGCCAGCCGGCGGGGAAATCAGCCCCAGCATTTT. Translating gives CASRRGNQPQHF.

This rearrangement joins TRBV19 to TRBJ2-1; 11 bases line up with TRBD2. Looked up from germline, CDR1 is LNHDA and CDR2 is SQIVND (reference sequence). Germline trimming cut 7 bases from V and 5 bases from J; bases unmatched to any gene: 16. CDR3 length: 18 amino acids. CDR3 bases: TGTGCCAGTACCGAAGGCCTACTTAGCGGGAGGGGCCACAATGAGCAGTTCTTC. Translated: CASTEGLLSGRGHNEQFF.